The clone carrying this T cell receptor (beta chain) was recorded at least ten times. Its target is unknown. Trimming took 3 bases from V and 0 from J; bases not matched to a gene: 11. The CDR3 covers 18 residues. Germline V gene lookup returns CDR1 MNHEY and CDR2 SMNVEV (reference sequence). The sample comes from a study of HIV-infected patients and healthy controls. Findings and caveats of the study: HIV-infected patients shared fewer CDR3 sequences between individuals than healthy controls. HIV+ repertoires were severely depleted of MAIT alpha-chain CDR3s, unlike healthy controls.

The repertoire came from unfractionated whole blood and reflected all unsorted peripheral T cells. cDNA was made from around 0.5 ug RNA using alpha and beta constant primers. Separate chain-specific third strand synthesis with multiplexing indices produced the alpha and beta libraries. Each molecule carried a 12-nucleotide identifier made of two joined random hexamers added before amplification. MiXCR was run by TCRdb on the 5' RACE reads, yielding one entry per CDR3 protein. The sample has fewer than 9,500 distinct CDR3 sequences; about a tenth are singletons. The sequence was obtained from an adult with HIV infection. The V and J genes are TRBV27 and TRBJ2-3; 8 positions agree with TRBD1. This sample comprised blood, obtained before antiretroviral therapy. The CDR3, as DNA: TGTGCCAGCAGTTTCCGGGGACAGGCCTTACTGAGCACAGATACGCAGTATTTT. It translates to CASSFRGQALLSTDTQYF.